The text below deals with one T cell receptor beta chain. The sample is drawn from a study of response to subunit inactivated influenza vaccine. One entry per CDR3 protein results from TCRdb running MiXCR on the RT-PCR reads. Of about 500,000 distinct CDR3 sequences in the sample, roughly 7.6% were seen once. The receptor was isolated from a man in his fifties or sixties who received an inactivated influenza vaccine. Specimen: PBMCs from blood, collected 23 to 25 months after vaccination.

The CDR3 DNA sequence: TGCAGTGCTAGAGAAGGCAGGGTAACTAATGAAAAACTGTTTTTT. It yields the protein CSAREGRVTNEKLFF. The V and J genes are TRBV20-1 and TRBJ1-4; TRBD1 might be the D (5 bases). V was trimmed by 0 bases and J by 1 base, leaving 9 bases between them. CDR3 length: 15 amino acids. Germline CDR1 and CDR2: DFQATT and SNEGSKA (reference sequence).